These 28 T cell receptor beta chains originate from one sample sequenced in a study of blood T cells in healthy people across ages (dated by TCRdb to between 2014 and 2016). The library was generated by 5' RACE. Instrument on record: Illumina HiSeq 2500. The second PCR ran for roughly 7 to 11 cycles and used a J-beta primer mix along with a sample-barcoded 5' primer. Clones were called with MiXCR by TCRdb after fastp trimmed the public reads at Q25, and only in-frame beta chains were retained. CDR3 protein sequences are deduplicated, and each keeps its most common genes and DNA. This sample gives 750,000 to 1,000,000 distinct CDR3 sequences in total; 25% to 30% of them show up just once. 10% to 13% of the sample is taken by the ten largest. This sample also belongs to another study, concerning T cells of mothers and their children.

The specimen was blood. These receptor sequences come from a woman aged 35 to 49 in good health.

This clonotype was found a few times. The rearrangement uses TRBV6-2 or TRBV6-3 and TRBJ2-1, with D unclear. The CDR3 sequence is 14 residues long. The V gene's germline CDR1 is MNHEY and CDR2 SVGEGT. V lost 5 bases and J lost 4, with 12 bases in between. For the CDR3, the DNA is TGTGCCAGCAGTCCCGTTGAGAAGTACAATGAGCAGTTCTTC. It translates to CASSPVEKYNEQFF.

This clonotype was detected a few times. The rearrangement joins TRBV6-2 or TRBV6-3 to TRBJ1-1, with 7 bases lining up with TRBD1. V lost 6 bases to trimming and J lost 7 bases; unmatched junction nucleotides: 5. In germline, CDR1 is MNHEY, CDR2 SVGEGT. The CDR3 has 12 amino acids. CDR3: CASRTGQIEAFF. The DNA for the CDR3 is TGTGCCAGCAGGACGGGACAGATTGAAGCTTTCTTT.

With respect to this clonotype: Given a much more abundant clone one base away, this may be a read error. The chain combines TRBV6-6 with TRBJ1-2; perhaps TRBD1 as D (6 bases). The V gene's germline CDR1 is MNHNY and CDR2 SVGAGI (reference sequence). This CDR3 spans 15 amino acids. Trimming pared 4 bases from V and 3 bases from J, leaving 15 bases between. The CDR3 coding sequence is TGTGCCAGCAGTTGGCCCGACAGGAATGACTATGGCTACACCTTC. This translates into CASSWPDRNDYGYTF.

Of note for this clonotype: At one end the junction does not follow the germline gene, possibly because of a read error. The chain links TRBV6-2 or TRBV6-3 to TRBJ2-1, with a tentative D call TRBD2 (7 bases). The CDR3 length is 16 residues. Germline CDR1 is MNHEY and CDR2 is SVGEGT. The CDR3 reads CASSYFWGGPSDELFF. In DNA form, the CDR3 reads TGTGCCAGCAGTTACTTTTGGGGGGGCCCCTCGGATGAGCTGTTCTTC.

CDR3 in amino acids: CASRGGGQGWETQYF. CDR3 in DNA: TGTGCCAGCAGGGGTGGTGGACAGGGTTGGGAGACCCAGTACTTC. V is TRBV7-2 and J is TRBJ2-5; 8 positions agree with TRBD1. After removal of 6 bases from V and 5 bases from J, the junction contained 11 bases not matched to a gene. This CDR3 is 15 amino acids long. Germline lookup yields CDR1 SGHTA and CDR2 FQGNSA.

With regard to this clonotype: Because it lacks the conserved phenylalanine or tryptophan at the end, this CDR3 is likely a read error. The V call is TRBV7-8, the J call TRBJ2-7, with 8 bases matching TRBD1. Per the germline V gene, CDR1 is SGHVS and CDR2 is FQNEAQ. The CDR3 covers 15 residues. V was clipped by 4 bases and J by 3 bases; unmatched bases: 8. CDR3 in amino acids: CASSSDPGQVYEQYC. CDR3 in DNA: TGTGCCAGCAGCTCCGACCCGGGACAGGTCTACGAGCAGTACTGC.

This clonotype was observed a handful of times. At one end, the junction sequence differs from germline, possibly due to a read error. The V and J genes are TRBV5-1 and TRBJ2-1; D remains unclear. Germline assignment: CDR1 SGHRS and CDR2 YFSETQ. The CDR3 runs to 14 residues. The CDR3 bases are TGCGTCAGCAGCCCTTGGACCGTATACAATGAACAGTTCTTC. The encoded protein is CVSSPWTVYNEQFF.

The chain recombines TRBV24-1 with TRBJ2-7; the match to TRBD1 covers 8 bases. This CDR3 spans 15 amino acids. Germline V gene data show CDR1 as KGHDR and CDR2 as SFDVKD. Germline trimming cut 3 bases from V and 2 bases from J; bases unmatched to any gene: 5. The CDR3 DNA reads as TGTGCCACCAGTGATCAGGGGGCCGGACCCTACGAGCAGTACTTC. This translates into CATSDQGAGPYEQYF.

This clonotype was counted ten times or more. V and J are TRBV6-6 and TRBJ2-5, with D unresolved. This CDR3 comprises 13 residues. Germline values: CDR1 MNHNY, CDR2 SVGAGI (reference sequence). Trimming stripped 0 bases from V and 7 bases from J, with 9 bases between. The CDR3 here is CASSYSTGPTQYF. The CDR3 DNA sequence: TGTGCCAGCAGTTACTCAACCGGGCCGACCCAGTACTTC.

This clonotype was counted at least ten times. CDR3: CASSLGLAGGSLEQYF. CDR3 bases: TGTGCCAGCAGCTTAGGGTTGGCGGGGGGGTCTCTCGAGCAGTACTTC. This rearrangement joins TRBV7-2 to TRBJ2-7, with 9 bases aligning to TRBD2. The V gene end was trimmed by 1 base and the J gene end by 6 bases; junction bases not matched to a gene: 10. Germline values: CDR1 SGHTA, CDR2 FQGNSA. This CDR3 comprises 16 residues.

Only a few counts were recorded for this clonotype. The chain joins TRBV12-3 or TRBV12-4 to TRBJ1-5; D not resolved. V gave up 4 bases and J gave up 3 bases, with 10 bases separating them. The length of the CDR3 is 14 residues. CDR3 nucleotides: TGTGCCAGCAGTTCGGACGCATACAATCAGCCCCAGCATTTT. It is translated as CASSSDAYNQPQHF.

For this clonotype: This could be a read error, since a much larger clone is one nucleotide away. J is TRBJ2-1 and V is TRBV20-1; the D gene could be TRBD1 or TRBD2 (5 bases each). The CDR3 is made up of 14 amino acids. CDR1 DFQATT and CDR2 SNEGSKA come from the germline V gene (reference sequence). The chain's CDR3 is CSARAREFNNKQFF. As DNA, the CDR3 is TGCAGTGCTAGAGCCAGGGAGTTTAACAATAAGCAGTTCTTC.

The chain combines TRBV7-2 with TRBJ2-2; 7 bases fit TRBD1. V gave up 3 bases and J gave up 6 bases; unmatched junction bases: 4. The germline gives CDR1 SGHTA, CDR2 FQGNSA. This CDR3 has 14 amino acids. The CDR3 nucleotides are TGTGCCAGCAGCTTTAACAGGGGCGCCGGGGAGCTGTTTTTT. Translated: CASSFNRGAGELFF.

This clonotype was counted between two and nine times. This chain joins TRBV9 and TRBJ1-2; no firm D call. This CDR3 is built from 14 residues. Germline V gene sequence: CDR1 SGDLS, CDR2 YYNGEE. V lost 2 bases and J lost 4, with 12 bases in between. CDR3 sequence: CASSVNQAGYGYTF. CDR3 sequence (DNA): TGTGCCAGCAGCGTGAATCAGGCGGGCTATGGCTACACCTTC.

The chain couples TRBV5-1 to TRBJ2-7, with TRBD1 as a possible D gene (6 bases). V was shortened by 3 bases and J by 0 bases, with 19 bases between the two germline ends. The CDR3 is made up of 17 amino acids. Germline V gene data show CDR1 as SGHRS and CDR2 as YFSETQ. The CDR3 region has the DNA TGCGCCAGCAGCTCATTGAACAGGGAAAGAAGCTCCTACGAGCAGTACTTC. Its translation: CASSSLNRERSSYEQYF.

Notes on this clonotype: The junction and the germline gene differ at one end; a read error may be behind it. The V gene is TRBV12-3 or TRBV12-4, the J gene TRBJ2-5; 9 nucleotides align to TRBD1. CDR3 size: 16 residues. The CDR3 DNA reads TGTACCAGCAGTCTCTCAGACAGGGGGGAAAGAGAGACCCAGTACTTC. This sequence encodes CTSSLSDRGERETQYF.

The chain uses TRBV9 and TRBJ1-5; no reliable D call. CDR1 is SGDLS, CDR2 YYNGEE, per germline. The CDR3 has 14 amino acids. V was pared by 0 bases and J by 0 bases, with 4 bases between. The chain's CDR3 is CASSVDYSNQPQHF. CDR3 in DNA: TGTGCCAGCAGCGTAGACTATAGCAATCAGCCCCAGCATTTT. Drawing the rest from reference TRBV9 and TRBJ1-5, the complete variable domain is DSGVTQTPKHLITATGQRVTLRCSPRSGDLSVYWYQQSLDQGLQFLIQYYNGEERAKGNILERFSAQQFPDLHSELNLSSLELGDSALYFCASSVDYSNQPQHFGDGTRLSIL.

This clonotype was seen more than once but under ten times. A much larger clone lies one base from this, so it may be a read error. The chain is built from TRBV27 and TRBJ2-7; a possible D gene is TRBD1 (6 bases). The V end lost 2 bases, the J end lost 0 bases, and 11 bases lay between the germline ends. CDR3 length: 15 amino acids. From germline, CDR1 is MNHEY and CDR2 SMNVEV (reference sequence). CDR3 in amino acids: CASSLKAQGSYEQYF. The CDR3 region has the DNA TGTGCCAGCAGTTTAAAGGCACAGGGCTCCTACGAGCAGTACTTC.

The chain combines TRBV18 with TRBJ2-2; D not certain. The CDR3 is 11 amino acids. Trimming cost V 8 bases and J 4 bases, with 5 bases left between them. Germline V gene sequence: CDR1 KGHSH, CDR2 LQKENI. In nucleotides, the CDR3 is TGTGCCAGCACCACCACCGGGGAGCTGTTTTTT. Translation: CASTTTGELFF. The whole variable domain, remainder taken from reference TRBV18 and TRBJ2-2, is NAGVMQNPRHLVRRRGQEARLRCSPMKGHSHVYWYRQLPEEGLKFMVYLQKENIIDESGMPKERFSAEFPKEGPSILRIQQVVRGDSAAYFCASTTTGELFFGEGSRLTVL.

The table lists this clonotype with many counts. This chain joins TRBV20-1 and TRBJ2-7; D is perhaps TRBD1 (6 bases). The germline V gene has CDR1 DFQATT and CDR2 SNEGSKA (reference sequence). The CDR3 consists of 15 residues. The V end was cut by 1 base, the J end by 2 bases, with 15 bases between. The CDR3 DNA is TGCAGTGCTAGAGGGGTTGAGACAGGCGCCTACGAGCAGTACTTC. It specifies CSARGVETGAYEQYF.

The chain uses TRBV5-6 and TRBJ1-1; perhaps TRBD1 as D (6 bases). CDR3 size: 15 residues. V was cut by 2 bases and J by 1 base, with 12 bases left in between. Germline V gene sequence: CDR1 SGHDT, CDR2 YYEEEE. The CDR3 reads CASSFLNRENTEAFF. CDR3 bases: TGTGCCAGCAGCTTTCTGAACAGGGAGAACACTGAAGCTTTCTTT. Full variable domain (rest looked up from reference TRBV5-6 and TRBJ1-1): DAGVTQSPTHLIKTRGQQVTLRCSPKSGHDTVSWYQQALGQGPQFIFQYYEEEERQRGNFPDRFSGHQFPNYSSELNVNALLLGDSALYLCASSFLNRENTEAFFGQGTRLTVV.

This clonotype was seen a few times. CDR3 nucleotides: TGTGCCAGCAGTTTTAGTTATAGCTCCTACAATGAGCAGTTCTTC. Its protein is CASSFSYSSYNEQFF. The gene calls are TRBV12-3 or TRBV12-4 and TRBJ2-1; D gene uncertain. V was clipped by 3 bases and J by 0 bases, with 9 bases between them. The CDR3 extends over 15 amino acids.

This clonotype appeared many times. V is TRBV7-8 and J is TRBJ2-5, with 13 bases aligning to TRBD2. The DNA end is a closer match to TRBJ2-7, so the J assignment may be wrong. The CDR3 length is 18 residues. Germline V gene data show CDR1 as SGHVS and CDR2 as FQNEAQ. CDR3: CASSFRLAGGMEGHEQYF. The CDR3 DNA follows: TGTGCCAGCAGCTTTAGACTAGCGGGGGGCATGGAGGGCCACGAGCAGTACTTC.

This clonotype was detected a few times. The chain recombines TRBV7-9 with TRBJ1-2; no definite D call. The CDR3 is made up of 15 amino acids. Trimming pared 1 base from V and 0 bases from J, leaving 9 bases between. Looked up from germline, CDR1 is SEHNR and CDR2 is FQNEAQ (reference sequence). CDR3 amino acids: CASSLERSTNYGYTF. DNA for the CDR3: TGTGCCAGCAGCTTAGAGCGGTCAACTAACTATGGCTACACCTTC.

The chain is built from TRBV12-3 or TRBV12-4 and TRBJ2-5; possible D gene TRBD2, 5 bases. Trimming cost V 5 bases and J 2 bases, with 21 bases left between them. The CDR3 runs 17 residues. CDR3 amino acids: CASSRAILSGRQETQYF. The CDR3 bases are TGTGCCAGCAGTAGGGCTATTTTGAGCGGCCGACAAGAGACCCAGTACTTC.

The rearrangement links TRBV9 to TRBJ2-1, with TRBD1 identical over 10 bases. The V gene end was trimmed by 4 bases and the J gene end by 3 bases; junction bases not matched to a gene: 7. CDR1 SGDLS and CDR2 YYNGEE come from the germline V gene. The CDR3 covers 16 residues. CDR3 amino acids: CASSPYRDRGYNEQFF. DNA for the CDR3: TGTGCCAGCAGCCCCTACCGGGACAGGGGCTACAATGAGCAGTTCTTC.

The chain couples TRBV9 to TRBJ1-2; TRBD1 matches 12 bases. Germline V CDR1 and CDR2: SGDLS, YYNGEE. V shed 3 bases and J 5 bases; nucleotides not matched to a gene: 8. The CDR3 runs to 16 residues. DNA for the CDR3: TGTGCCAGCAGCGCTCCGGGGACAGGGGGCTTGTATGGCTACACCTTC. This translates into CASSAPGTGGLYGYTF.

This clonotype appeared a few times. The chain joins TRBV6-5 to TRBJ2-2; TRBD1 matches at 8 bases. V trimming: 6 bases; J trimming: 0 bases; junction bases outside the gene matches: 3. The germline gives CDR1 MNHEY, CDR2 SVGAGI. The CDR3 spans 15 residues. CDR3 in DNA: TGTGCCAGCAGATCGGACAGGGCGAACACCGGGGAGCTGTTTTTT. Translated: CASRSDRANTGELFF.